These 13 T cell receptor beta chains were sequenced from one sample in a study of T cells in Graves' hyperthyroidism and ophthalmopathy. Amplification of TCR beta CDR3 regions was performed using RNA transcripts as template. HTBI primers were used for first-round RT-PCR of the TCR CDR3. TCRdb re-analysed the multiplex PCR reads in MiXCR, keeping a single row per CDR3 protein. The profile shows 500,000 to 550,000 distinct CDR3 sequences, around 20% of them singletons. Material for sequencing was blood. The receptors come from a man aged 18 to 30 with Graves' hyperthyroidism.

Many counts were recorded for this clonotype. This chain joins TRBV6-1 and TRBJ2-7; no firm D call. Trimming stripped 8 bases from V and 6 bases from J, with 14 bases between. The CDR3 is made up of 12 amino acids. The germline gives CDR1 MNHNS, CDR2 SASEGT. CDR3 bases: TGTGCCAGCGGTCTAGTACTAAGCGAGCAGTACTTC. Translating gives CASGLVLSEQYF.

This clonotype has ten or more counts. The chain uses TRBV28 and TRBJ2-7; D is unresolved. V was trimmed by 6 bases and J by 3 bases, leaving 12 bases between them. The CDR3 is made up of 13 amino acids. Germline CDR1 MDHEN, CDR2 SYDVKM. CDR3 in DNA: TGTGCCAGCAGCCCCGGACCGTACTACGAGCAGTACTTC. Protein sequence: CASSPGPYYEQYF.

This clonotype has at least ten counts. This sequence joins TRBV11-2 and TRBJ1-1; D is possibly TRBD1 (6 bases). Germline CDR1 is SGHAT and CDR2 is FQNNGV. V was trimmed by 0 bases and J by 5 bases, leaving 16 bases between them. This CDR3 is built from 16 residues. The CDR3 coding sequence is TGTGCCAGCAGCTTAGATCTCCTCCCCCAGGGGACTGAAGCTTTCTTT. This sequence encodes CASSLDLLPQGTEAFF.

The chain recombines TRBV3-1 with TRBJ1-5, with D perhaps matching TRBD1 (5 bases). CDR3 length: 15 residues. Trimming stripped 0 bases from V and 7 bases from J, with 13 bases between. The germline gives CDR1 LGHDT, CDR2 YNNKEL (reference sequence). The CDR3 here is CASSQDTGSGQPQHF. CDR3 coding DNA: TGTGCCAGCAGCCAAGATACAGGTTCGGGCCAGCCCCAGCATTTT.

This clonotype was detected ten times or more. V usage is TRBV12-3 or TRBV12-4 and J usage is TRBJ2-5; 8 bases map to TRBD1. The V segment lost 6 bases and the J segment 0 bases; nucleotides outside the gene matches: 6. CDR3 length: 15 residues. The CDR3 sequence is CASSRQGSYQETQYF. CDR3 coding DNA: TGTGCCAGCAGCAGACAGGGGTCCTACCAAGAGACCCAGTACTTC.

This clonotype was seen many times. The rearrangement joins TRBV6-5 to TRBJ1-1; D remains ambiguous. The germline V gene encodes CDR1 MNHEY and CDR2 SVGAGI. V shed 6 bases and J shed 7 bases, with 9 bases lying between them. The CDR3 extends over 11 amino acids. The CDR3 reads CASSPGFEAFF. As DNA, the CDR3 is TGTGCCAGCAGCCCGGGCTTTGAAGCTTTCTTT.

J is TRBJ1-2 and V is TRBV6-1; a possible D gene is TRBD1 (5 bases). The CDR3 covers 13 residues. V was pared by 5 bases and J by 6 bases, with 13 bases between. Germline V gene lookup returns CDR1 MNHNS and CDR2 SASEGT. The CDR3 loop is CASSPNRNDGYTF. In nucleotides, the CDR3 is TGTGCCAGCAGTCCCAACAGGAATGATGGCTACACCTTC.

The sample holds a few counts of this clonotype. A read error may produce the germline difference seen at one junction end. In nucleotides, the CDR3 is TGTGCCAGCAGTTTAGCCCTTGACTTCATCGGGAGCTTC. Translation gives CASSLALDFIGSF. The chain combines TRBV12-3 or TRBV12-4 with TRBJ2-7, with TRBD2 as a possible D gene (6 bases). This CDR3 comprises 13 residues.

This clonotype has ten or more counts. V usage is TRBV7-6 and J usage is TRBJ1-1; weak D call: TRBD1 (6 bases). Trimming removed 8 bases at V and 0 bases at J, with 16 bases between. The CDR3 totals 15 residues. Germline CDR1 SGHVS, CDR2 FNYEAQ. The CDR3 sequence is CASSGGGAMNTEAFF. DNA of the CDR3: TGTGCCAGCTCTGGGGGGGGGGCCATGAACACTGAAGCTTTCTTT.

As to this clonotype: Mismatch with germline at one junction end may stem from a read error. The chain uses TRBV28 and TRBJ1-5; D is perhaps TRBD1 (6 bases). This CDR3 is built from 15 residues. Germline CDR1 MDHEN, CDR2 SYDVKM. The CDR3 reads CASSFPGAGNRPQHF. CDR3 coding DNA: TGTGCCAGCAGTTTCCCAGGGGCGGGCAATCGGCCCCAGCATTTT. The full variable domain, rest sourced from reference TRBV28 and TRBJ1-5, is DVKVTQSSRYLVKRTGEKVFLECVQDMDHENMFWYRQDPGLGLRLIYFSYDVKMKEKGDIPEGYSVSREKKERFSLILESASTNQTSMYLCASSFPGAGNRPQHFGDGTRLSIL.

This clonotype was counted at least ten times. DNA of the CDR3: TGTGCCAGCTCCCCGGTAGGACAGGCTGGGGTGGATGGCTACACCTTC. As protein: CASSPVGQAGVDGYTF. V gene TRBV6-5 combines with J gene TRBJ1-2, with 7 nucleotides matching TRBD1. With 8 bases clipped from V and 6 bases from J, the junction kept 18 bases outside the gene matches. This CDR3 region has 16 residues. Germline CDR1 reads MNHEY; CDR2 reads SVGAGI.

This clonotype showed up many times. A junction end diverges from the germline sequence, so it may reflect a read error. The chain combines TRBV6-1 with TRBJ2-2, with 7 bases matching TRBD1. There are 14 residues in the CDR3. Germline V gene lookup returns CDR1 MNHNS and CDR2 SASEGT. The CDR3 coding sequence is TGTGCCACACCGACAGGGCTGAACACCGGAGAGCTGTTTTTT. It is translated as CATPTGLNTGELFF.

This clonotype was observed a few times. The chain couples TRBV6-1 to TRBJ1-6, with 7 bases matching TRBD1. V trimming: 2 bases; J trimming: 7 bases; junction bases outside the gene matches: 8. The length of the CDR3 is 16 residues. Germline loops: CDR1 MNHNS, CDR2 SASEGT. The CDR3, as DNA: TGTGCCAGCAGTGAAAGGAGGACAGGTTCCAATTCACCCCTCCACTTT. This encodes CASSERRTGSNSPLHF.